A selection of T cell receptor beta chains follows, all from one sample in a study of vaccination effects on CD4 cells after COVID-19. Clones were sequenced by immunoSEQ multiplex PCR, and TCRdb holds only the in-frame ones, with some missing. The sample lists fewer than 40,000 clones, under 85% occurring once. These TCRs' antigens remain unknown. Sequenced here: CD4+ T cells from PBMCs cultured with a peptide pool, sampled before COVID-19 vaccination. Receptors originate from a human donor who had a prior SARS-CoV-2 infection. CDR3s include the opening cysteine and the closing phenylalanine or tryptophan. D genes are given only for firm matches. Rows may omit the clone size; those that give it use once, few, many or a size class.

v_call: TRBV25-1
j_call: TRBJ1-1
d_call: NA
clone_size: NA
cdr3_aa: CASIHPGVAEAFF
cdr3_nt: TGTGCCAGCATCCACCCGGGGGTGGCTGAAGCTTTCTTT

v_call: TRBV19
j_call: TRBJ2-5
d_call: TRBD2
clone_size: NA
cdr3_aa: CASTPIGGGYQETQYF
cdr3_nt: TGTGCCAGTACCCCCATTGGCGGGGGTTACCAAGAGACCCAGTACTTC

v_call: TRBV5-6
j_call: TRBJ1-1
d_call: NA
clone_size: NA
cdr3_aa: CASSASWGLGTEAFF
cdr3_nt: TGTGCCAGCAGCGCCTCTTGGGGGTTGGGCACTGAAGCTTTCTTT

v_call: TRBV7-9
j_call: TRBJ2-5
d_call: TRBD1
clone_size: NA
cdr3_aa: CASSPRTGGETQYF
cdr3_nt: TGTGCCAGCAGCCCACGGACAGGGGGAGAGACCCAGTACTTC

v_call: TRBV30
j_call: TRBJ1-1
d_call: NA
clone_size: NA
cdr3_aa: CAWGTPNTEAFF
cdr3_nt: TGTGCCTGGGGGACACCAAACACTGAAGCTTTCTTT

v_call: TRBV5-1
j_call: TRBJ2-7
d_call: TRBD2
clone_size: NA
cdr3_aa: CASSLDLAGGGYEQYF
cdr3_nt: TGCGCCAGCAGCTTGGACCTAGCGGGGGGTGGCTACGAGCAGTACTTC

v_call: TRBV7-2
j_call: TRBJ1-2
d_call: NA
clone_size: NA
cdr3_aa: CASSPRGYGYTF
cdr3_nt: TGTGCCAGCAGCCCTCGGGGCTATGGCTACACCTTC

v_call: TRBV6-6
j_call: TRBJ2-2
d_call: NA
clone_size: NA
cdr3_aa: CASGRANTGELFF
cdr3_nt: TGTGCCAGCGGTAGGGCGAACACCGGGGAGCTGTTTTTT

v_call: TRBV19
j_call: TRBJ2-3
d_call: NA
clone_size: NA
cdr3_aa: CASSISDSTDTQYF
cdr3_nt: TGTGCCAGTAGTATATCCGATAGCACAGATACGCAGTATTTT

v_call: TRBV19
j_call: TRBJ1-5
d_call: NA
clone_size: few
cdr3_aa: CASSGVHNQPQHF
cdr3_nt: TGTGCCAGTAGTGGAGTCCACAATCAGCCCCAGCATTTT

v_call: TRBV7-9
j_call: TRBJ2-5
d_call: NA
clone_size: once
cdr3_aa: CASSRGSQETQYF
cdr3_nt: TGTGCCAGCAGCAGAGGGAGCCAAGAGACCCAGTACTTC

v_call: TRBV7-9
j_call: TRBJ1-4
d_call: TRBD1
clone_size: NA
cdr3_aa: CASSAQGLEKLFF
cdr3_nt: TGTGCCAGCAGCGCACAGGGGCTGGAAAAACTGTTTTTT

v_call: TRBV6-1
j_call: TRBJ1-3
d_call: NA
clone_size: NA
cdr3_aa: CASSDPNTGFGGNTIYF
cdr3_nt: TGTGCCAGCAGTGACCCTAACACAGGGTTCGGTGGAAACACCATATATTTT

v_call: TRBV9
j_call: TRBJ2-1
d_call: TRBD2
clone_size: NA
cdr3_aa: CASSASSGVYNEQFF
cdr3_nt: TGTGCCAGCAGCGCCAGTAGCGGGGTCTACAATGAGCAGTTCTTC

v_call: TRBV6-6
j_call: TRBJ1-5
d_call: NA
clone_size: few
cdr3_aa: CASVKINNQPQHF
cdr3_nt: TGTGCCAGCGTCAAGATCAATAATCAGCCCCAGCATTTT

v_call: TRBV3-1/TRBV3-2
j_call: TRBJ2-5
d_call: TRBD1
clone_size: NA
cdr3_aa: CASIVQGERETQYF
cdr3_nt: TGTGCCAGCATCGTCCAGGGGGAACGGGAGACCCAGTACTTC

v_call: TRBV5-1
j_call: TRBJ2-1
d_call: TRBD2
clone_size: NA
cdr3_aa: CASSLGASGGRVGEQFF
cdr3_nt: TGCGCCAGCAGCTTGGGGGCGAGCGGGGGTCGAGTGGGTGAGCAGTTCTTC

v_call: TRBV30
j_call: TRBJ2-1
d_call: NA
clone_size: once
cdr3_aa: CAWSVLVSSYNEQFF
cdr3_nt: TGTGCCTGGAGTGTACTGGTGAGCTCCTACAATGAGCAGTTCTTC

v_call: TRBV6-5
j_call: TRBJ1-5
d_call: TRBD1
clone_size: once
cdr3_aa: CASRKQGANQPQHF
cdr3_nt: TGTGCCAGCAGAAAACAGGGGGCTAATCAGCCCCAGCATTTT

v_call: TRBV2
j_call: TRBJ1-1
d_call: TRBD1
clone_size: NA
cdr3_aa: CASSEFQGEYTEAFF
cdr3_nt: TGTGCCAGCAGTGAATTCCAGGGGGAGTACACTGAAGCTTTCTTT

v_call: TRBV9
j_call: TRBJ2-3
d_call: NA
clone_size: NA
cdr3_aa: CASSVGKGFSTDTQYF
cdr3_nt: TGTGCCAGCAGCGTAGGCAAGGGCTTTAGCACAGATACGCAGTATTTT

v_call: TRBV4-2
j_call: TRBJ1-6
d_call: TRBD1
clone_size: NA
cdr3_aa: CASSQVQTGGNSPLHF
cdr3_nt: TGTGCCAGCAGCCAGGTACAAACAGGGGGTAATTCACCCCTCCACTTT

v_call: TRBV7-2
j_call: TRBJ1-2
d_call: TRBD1
clone_size: NA
cdr3_aa: CASSLVTGANYGYTF
cdr3_nt: TGTGCCAGCAGCTTAGTTACAGGGGCGAACTATGGCTACACCTTC

v_call: TRBV5-1
j_call: TRBJ2-3
d_call: NA
clone_size: NA
cdr3_aa: CASSLGGTPDASDTQYF
cdr3_nt: TGCGCCAGCAGCTTGGGAGGGACACCCGACGCATCAGATACGCAGTATTTT

v_call: TRBV5-8
j_call: TRBJ2-1
d_call: TRBD2
clone_size: NA
cdr3_aa: CASSRVGTSGGAAFDEQFF
cdr3_nt: TGTGCCAGCAGCCGCGTCGGGACTAGCGGGGGGGCCGCTTTCGATGAGCAGTTCTTC

v_call: TRBV7-3
j_call: TRBJ2-7
d_call: NA
clone_size: NA
cdr3_aa: CASSPRWGDPQYF
cdr3_nt: TGTGCCAGCAGCCCCCGTTGGGGGGACCCGCAGTACTTC

v_call: TRBV7-9
j_call: TRBJ2-5
d_call: TRBD1
clone_size: few
cdr3_aa: CASSFGDRDQETQYF
cdr3_nt: TGTGCCAGCAGCTTTGGTGACAGGGACCAAGAGACCCAGTACTTC

v_call: TRBV25-1
j_call: TRBJ1-4
d_call: TRBD1
clone_size: NA
cdr3_aa: CASSPHGTGAREKLFF
cdr3_nt: TGTGCCAGCAGTCCCCATGGGACAGGGGCTCGGGAAAAACTGTTTTTT

v_call: TRBV6-5
j_call: TRBJ2-7
d_call: NA
clone_size: NA
cdr3_aa: CASSYDGTLYYEQYF
cdr3_nt: TGTGCCAGCAGTTACGACGGGACTTTGTATTACGAGCAGTACTTC

v_call: TRBV5-1
j_call: TRBJ2-7
d_call: NA
clone_size: NA
cdr3_aa: CASSLGTTAKLTYEQYF
cdr3_nt: TGCGCCAGCAGCTTGGGTACGACAGCAAAGTTAACCTACGAGCAGTACTTC

v_call: TRBV5-5
j_call: TRBJ2-6
d_call: TRBD1
clone_size: NA
cdr3_aa: CASSLSEDRGRQGANVLTF
cdr3_nt: TGTGCCAGCAGCTTATCTGAGGACAGGGGGCGACAGGGGGCCAACGTCCTGACTTTC

v_call: TRBV18
j_call: TRBJ2-4
d_call: TRBD1
clone_size: NA
cdr3_aa: CASSPLDRENIQYF
cdr3_nt: TGTGCCAGCTCACCCCTGGACAGGGAAAACATTCAGTACTTC

v_call: TRBV5-1
j_call: TRBJ2-1
d_call: NA
clone_size: NA
cdr3_aa: CASSLVDGGRHEQFF
cdr3_nt: TGCGCCAGCAGCTTAGTTGACGGGGGCCGCCATGAGCAGTTCTTC

v_call: TRBV5-1
j_call: TRBJ1-1
d_call: TRBD1
clone_size: few
cdr3_aa: CASSRRLTGGGIGTEAFF
cdr3_nt: TGCGCCAGCAGCCGCCGTCTGACAGGGGGTGGTATAGGCACTGAAGCTTTCTTT

v_call: TRBV5-4
j_call: TRBJ2-7
d_call: NA
clone_size: NA
cdr3_aa: CASSGVGSGREQYF
cdr3_nt: TGTGCCAGCAGCGGGGTTGGATCAGGGCGCGAGCAGTACTTC

v_call: TRBV6-5
j_call: TRBJ1-3
d_call: NA
clone_size: NA
cdr3_aa: CASSYSTGSPGNTIYF
cdr3_nt: TGTGCCAGCAGTTACTCGACAGGTTCTCCTGGAAACACCATATATTTT

v_call: TRBV5-4
j_call: TRBJ2-1
d_call: TRBD2
clone_size: once
cdr3_aa: CASTGLAGGDEQFF
cdr3_nt: TGTGCCAGCACGGGACTAGCGGGAGGGGATGAGCAGTTCTTC

v_call: TRBV29-1
j_call: TRBJ2-5
d_call: NA
clone_size: NA
cdr3_aa: CSVSRQGRETQYF
cdr3_nt: TGCAGCGTGTCAAGGCAGGGTCGGGAGACCCAGTACTTC

v_call: TRBV28
j_call: TRBJ2-7
d_call: TRBD2
clone_size: few
cdr3_aa: CASSLRTSRGEQYF
cdr3_nt: TGTGCCAGCAGTCTAAGGACTAGCCGGGGGGAGCAGTACTTC

v_call: TRBV5-1
j_call: TRBJ2-5
d_call: NA
clone_size: NA
cdr3_aa: CASSSTDSRSGETQYF
cdr3_nt: TGCGCCAGCAGCTCAACGGACAGTAGGTCCGGGGAGACCCAGTACTTC

v_call: TRBV5-4
j_call: TRBJ2-5
d_call: TRBD2
clone_size: NA
cdr3_aa: CASSGQRGQETQYF
cdr3_nt: TGTGCCAGCAGCGGGCAGCGGGGACAAGAGACCCAGTACTTC

v_call: TRBV6-6
j_call: TRBJ1-1
d_call: TRBD1
clone_size: NA
cdr3_aa: CASSPGQSTEAFF
cdr3_nt: TGTGCCAGCAGCCCGGGACAGAGCACTGAAGCTTTCTTT

v_call: TRBV6-5
j_call: TRBJ1-5
d_call: NA
clone_size: NA
cdr3_aa: CASSSPGHSNQPQHF
cdr3_nt: TGTGCCAGCAGCTCACCGGGACACAGCAATCAGCCCCAGCATTTT

v_call: TRBV7-2
j_call: TRBJ1-2
d_call: NA
clone_size: NA
cdr3_aa: CASSLDDRGYTF
cdr3_nt: TGTGCCAGCAGCTTAGATGATCGCGGCTACACCTTC

v_call: TRBV5-1
j_call: TRBJ1-2
d_call: TRBD1
clone_size: once
cdr3_aa: CASSRDRANYGYTF
cdr3_nt: TGCGCCAGCAGCCGTGACAGGGCTAACTATGGCTACACCTTC

v_call: TRBV11-3
j_call: TRBJ2-3
d_call: NA
clone_size: NA
cdr3_aa: CASSHQGPPSTDTQYF
cdr3_nt: TGTGCCAGCAGCCACCAGGGTCCGCCTAGCACAGATACGCAGTATTTT

v_call: TRBV28
j_call: TRBJ1-2
d_call: TRBD1
clone_size: NA
cdr3_aa: CASRSLTGAHYGYTF
cdr3_nt: TGTGCCAGCCGATCGCTTACAGGGGCCCACTATGGCTACACCTTC

v_call: TRBV5-1
j_call: TRBJ1-2
d_call: TRBD1
clone_size: few
cdr3_aa: CASSDRDSHISYTF
cdr3_nt: TGCGCCAGCAGCGACCGGGACAGTCATATCAGCTACACCTTC

v_call: TRBV11-2
j_call: TRBJ1-2
d_call: TRBD1
clone_size: NA
cdr3_aa: CASSLGGGTANYGYTF
cdr3_nt: TGTGCCAGCAGCTTAGGGGGAGGGACAGCTAACTATGGCTACACCTTC

v_call: TRBV15
j_call: TRBJ1-3
d_call: NA
clone_size: NA
cdr3_aa: CATSIESGNTIYF
cdr3_nt: TGTGCCACCAGCATAGAGTCTGGAAACACCATATATTTT